This T cell receptor (beta chain) was documented in a study of blood T cell repertoires in COVID-19. Study-level information: Acute-phase and convalescent COVID-19 samples originated in the United States, Italy and Spain.

The CDR3 runs 14 residues. From germline, CDR1 is SGHKS and CDR2 YYEKEE (reference sequence). V shed 5 bases and J shed 6 bases, with 18 bases lying between them. Authors' analysis steps: From reference gene primer amplification, estimates of nucleated cell counts were derived. Sequenced by immunoSEQ multiplex PCR; TCRdb stores in-frame clones only, minus some. V and J calls and clone size come straight from that table; D and trimming were deduced from the DNA. The sample lists approximately 150,000 clones, under 90% seen once, with approximately 19% in the top ten. The V gene is TRBV5-5, the J gene TRBJ2-7; the D gene is possibly TRBD1 (5 bases). The origin of this receptor is a woman aged 80 or older with acute or convalescent COVID-19. The sample taken for sequencing was peripheral blood. The CDR3 coding sequence is TGTGCCAGCAGTGACAGCCCTTTTGGGTTCGAGCAGTACTTC. It codes for CASSDSPFGFEQYF.